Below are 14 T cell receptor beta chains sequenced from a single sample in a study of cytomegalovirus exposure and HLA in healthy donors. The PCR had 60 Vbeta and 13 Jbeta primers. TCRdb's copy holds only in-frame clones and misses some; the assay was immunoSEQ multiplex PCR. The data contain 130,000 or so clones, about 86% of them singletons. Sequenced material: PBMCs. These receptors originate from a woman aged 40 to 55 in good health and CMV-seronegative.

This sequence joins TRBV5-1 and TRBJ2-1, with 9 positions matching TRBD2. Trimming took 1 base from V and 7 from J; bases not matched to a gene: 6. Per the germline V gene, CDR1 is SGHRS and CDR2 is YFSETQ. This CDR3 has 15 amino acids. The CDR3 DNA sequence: TGCGCCAGCAGCTTGTTGTCTAGCGGGGAAAATGAGCAGTTCTTC. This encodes CASSLLSSGENEQFF.

The CDR3 bases are TGTGCCTTCGGGGGGACAGGGATCCGAGAGCAGTACTTC. This codes for CAFGGTGIREQYF. The chain recombines TRBV2 with TRBJ2-7; the match to TRBD1 covers 9 bases. CDR1 is SNHLY, CDR2 FYNNEI, per germline. J gave up 7 bases and V 11 bases, and 12 bases lay outside the gene matches. CDR3 size: 13 residues.

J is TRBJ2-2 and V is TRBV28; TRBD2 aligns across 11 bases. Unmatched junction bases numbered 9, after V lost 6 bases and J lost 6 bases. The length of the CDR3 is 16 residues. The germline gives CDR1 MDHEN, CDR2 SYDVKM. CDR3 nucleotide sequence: TGTGCCAGCAGCTATAAACTAGCGGGAGTTCCCGGGGAGCTGTTTTTT. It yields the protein CASSYKLAGVPGELFF.

The CDR3 spells CASGPSGAQYF. The DNA of the CDR3 is TGTGCCAGCGGTCCTTCGGGAGCGCAGTATTTT. The rearrangement uses TRBV6-6 and TRBJ2-3; D is perhaps TRBD2 (6 bases). This CDR3 contains 11 residues. V gave up 8 bases and J gave up 10 bases, with 13 bases separating them. Germline values: CDR1 MNHNY, CDR2 SVGAGI (reference sequence).

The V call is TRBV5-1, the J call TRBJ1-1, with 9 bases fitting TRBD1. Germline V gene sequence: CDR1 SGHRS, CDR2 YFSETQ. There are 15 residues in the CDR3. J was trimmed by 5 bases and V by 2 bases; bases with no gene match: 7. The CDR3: CASSLLTGTGTEAFF. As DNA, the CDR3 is TGCGCCAGCAGCTTACTAACCGGGACAGGGACTGAAGCTTTCTTT.

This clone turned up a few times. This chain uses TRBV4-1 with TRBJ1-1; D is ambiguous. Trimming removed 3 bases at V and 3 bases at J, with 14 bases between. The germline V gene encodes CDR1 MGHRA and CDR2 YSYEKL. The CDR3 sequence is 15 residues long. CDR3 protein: CASSQTATGDTEAFF. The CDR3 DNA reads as TGCGCCAGCAGCCAGACGGCAACCGGGGACACTGAAGCTTTCTTT.

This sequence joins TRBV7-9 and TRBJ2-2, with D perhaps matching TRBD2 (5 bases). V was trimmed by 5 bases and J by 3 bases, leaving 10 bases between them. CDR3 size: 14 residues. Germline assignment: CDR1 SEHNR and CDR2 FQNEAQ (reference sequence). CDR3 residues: CASSPDFDTGELFF. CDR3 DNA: TGTGCCAGCAGCCCGGACTTCGACACCGGGGAGCTGTTTTTT.

The CDR3 region is CAWSVQGNSPLHF. In DNA form, the CDR3 reads TGTGCCTGGAGTGTGCAGGGTAACTCACCCCTCCACTTT. The chain has TRBV30 and TRBJ1-6; tentatively, D is TRBD1 (5 bases). The CDR3 length is 13 residues. Germline-derived CDR1 and CDR2 are GTSNPN and SVGIG (reference sequence). Trimming pared 0 bases from V and 10 bases from J, leaving 10 bases between.

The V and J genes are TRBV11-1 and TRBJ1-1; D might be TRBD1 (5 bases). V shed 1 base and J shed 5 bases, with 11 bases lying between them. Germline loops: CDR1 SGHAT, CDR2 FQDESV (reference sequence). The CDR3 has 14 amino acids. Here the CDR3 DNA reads TGTGCCAGCAGCTTAGAACGGGGGTCGACTGAAGCTTTCTTT. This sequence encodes CASSLERGSTEAFF.

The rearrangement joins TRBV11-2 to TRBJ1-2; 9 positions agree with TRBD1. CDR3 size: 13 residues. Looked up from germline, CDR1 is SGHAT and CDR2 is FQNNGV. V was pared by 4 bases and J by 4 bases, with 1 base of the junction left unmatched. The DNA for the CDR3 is TGTGCCAGCAGCTCGACAGGGGGCTATGGCTACACCTTC. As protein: CASSSTGGYGYTF.

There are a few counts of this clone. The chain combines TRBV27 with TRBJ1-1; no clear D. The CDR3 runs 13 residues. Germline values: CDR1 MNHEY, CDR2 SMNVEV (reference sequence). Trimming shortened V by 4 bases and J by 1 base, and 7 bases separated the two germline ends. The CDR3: CASSWAGNTEAFF. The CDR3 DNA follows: TGTGCCAGCAGTTGGGCCGGGAACACTGAAGCTTTCTTT.

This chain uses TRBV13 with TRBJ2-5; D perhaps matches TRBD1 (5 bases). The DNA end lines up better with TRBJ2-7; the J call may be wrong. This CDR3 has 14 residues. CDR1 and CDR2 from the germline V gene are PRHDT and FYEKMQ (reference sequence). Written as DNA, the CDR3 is TGTGCCAGCAGCATGTCAAGGGGTGGATACGAGCAGTACTTC. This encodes CASSMSRGGYEQYF.

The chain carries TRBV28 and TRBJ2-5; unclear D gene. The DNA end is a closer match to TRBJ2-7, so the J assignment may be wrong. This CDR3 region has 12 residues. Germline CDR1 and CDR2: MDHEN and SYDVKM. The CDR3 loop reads CASSTHPYEQYF. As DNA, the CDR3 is TGTGCCAGCTCGACTCACCCGTACGAGCAGTACTTC.

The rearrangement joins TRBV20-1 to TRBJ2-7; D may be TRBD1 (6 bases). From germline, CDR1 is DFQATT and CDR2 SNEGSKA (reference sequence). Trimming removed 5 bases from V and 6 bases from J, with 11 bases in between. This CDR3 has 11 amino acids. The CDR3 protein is CSAEQGCEQYF. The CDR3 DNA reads TGCAGTGCTGAACAGGGTTGCGAGCAGTACTTC.